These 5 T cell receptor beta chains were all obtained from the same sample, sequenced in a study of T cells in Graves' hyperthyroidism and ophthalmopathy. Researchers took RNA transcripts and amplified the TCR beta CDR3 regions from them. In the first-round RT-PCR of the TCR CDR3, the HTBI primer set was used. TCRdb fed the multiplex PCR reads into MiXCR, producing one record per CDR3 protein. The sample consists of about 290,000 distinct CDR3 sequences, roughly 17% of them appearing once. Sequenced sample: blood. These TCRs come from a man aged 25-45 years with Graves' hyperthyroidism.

CDR3: CASSLEGVPSYNSPLHF. Written as DNA, the CDR3 is TGCGCCAGCAGCTTGGAAGGTGTACCCTCCTATAATTCACCCCTCCACTTT. The V gene is TRBV5-1, the J gene TRBJ1-6; D is undetermined. Trimming stripped 0 bases from V and 0 bases from J, with 10 bases between. The CDR3 length is 17 residues. The germline CDR1 and CDR2 sequences are SGHRS and YFSETQ.

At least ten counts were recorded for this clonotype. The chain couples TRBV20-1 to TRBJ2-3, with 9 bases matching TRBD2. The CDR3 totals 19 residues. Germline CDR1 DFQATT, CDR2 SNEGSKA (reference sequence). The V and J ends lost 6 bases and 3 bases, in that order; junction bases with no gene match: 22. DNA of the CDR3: TGCAGTGCCCTCGCCGGGGGGGGCGGGAGGGTCGACCCAACAGATACGCAGTATTTT. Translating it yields CSALAGGGGRVDPTDTQYF.

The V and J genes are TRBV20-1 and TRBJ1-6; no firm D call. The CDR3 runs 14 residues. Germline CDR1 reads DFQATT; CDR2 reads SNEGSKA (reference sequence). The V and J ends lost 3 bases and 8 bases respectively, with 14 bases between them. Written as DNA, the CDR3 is TGCAGTGCTAGGGATGACCGACGGGATTCACCCCTCCACTTT. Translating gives CSARDDRRDSPLHF.

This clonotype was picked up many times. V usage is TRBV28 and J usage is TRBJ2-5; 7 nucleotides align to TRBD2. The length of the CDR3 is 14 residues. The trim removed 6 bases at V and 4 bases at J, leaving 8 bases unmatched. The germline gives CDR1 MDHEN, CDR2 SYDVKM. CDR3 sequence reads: CASRRAGVLETQYF. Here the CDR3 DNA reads TGTGCCAGCAGACGGGCGGGAGTGTTAGAGACCCAGTACTTC.

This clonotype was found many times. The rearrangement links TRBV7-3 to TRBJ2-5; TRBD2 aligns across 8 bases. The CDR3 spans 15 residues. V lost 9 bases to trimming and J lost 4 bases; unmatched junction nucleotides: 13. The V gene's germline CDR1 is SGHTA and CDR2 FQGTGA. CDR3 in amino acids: CARPRTSFFRETQYF. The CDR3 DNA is TGTGCCAGACCGCGGACTAGCTTTTTTCGAGAGACCCAGTACTTC.